The source of this T cell receptor (beta chain) is a study of blood T cell repertoires in COVID-19. Study background: COVID-19 samples, acute and convalescent, were from the United States, Italy and Spain. PBMCs, B-cell-depleted T cells, or T cells were the source of the cDNA or gDNA that made up the material.

Per the study methods: Amplification of reference gene primers provided the estimated nucleated cell counts. The assay was immunoSEQ multiplex PCR, and TCRdb's table has in-frame clones only and misses some. That table gives V, J and clone size, and the DNA gave D and trimming. This sample has some 68,000 clones; 75% to 90% occur once, and the top ten carry 2.7%. Deletions cut 5 bases from V and 7 bases from J, with 12 bases between. Germline assignment: CDR1 SGHAT and CDR2 FQNNGV. The CDR3 contains 13 residues. The chain combines TRBV11-2 with TRBJ1-3, with D tentatively TRBD1 (6 bases). The sequenced sample was peripheral blood. The sequence derives from a man in his fifties or sixties with acute or convalescent COVID-19. DNA for the CDR3: TGTGCCAGCAGCACGGACAGTCTTAACACCATATATTTT. Translating gives CASSTDSLNTIYF.